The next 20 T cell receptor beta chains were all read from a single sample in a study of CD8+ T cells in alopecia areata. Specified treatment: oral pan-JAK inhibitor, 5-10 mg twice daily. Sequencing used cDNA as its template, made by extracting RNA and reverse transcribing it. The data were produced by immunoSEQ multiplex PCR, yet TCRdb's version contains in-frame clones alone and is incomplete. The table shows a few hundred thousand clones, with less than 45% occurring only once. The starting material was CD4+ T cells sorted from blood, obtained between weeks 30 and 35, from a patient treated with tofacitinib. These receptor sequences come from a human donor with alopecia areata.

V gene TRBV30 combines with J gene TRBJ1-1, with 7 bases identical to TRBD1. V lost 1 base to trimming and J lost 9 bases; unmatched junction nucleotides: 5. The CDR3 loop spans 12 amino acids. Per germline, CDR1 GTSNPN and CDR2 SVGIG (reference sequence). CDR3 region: CAWSDRQGKAFF. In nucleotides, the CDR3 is TGTGCCTGGAGTGATCGACAGGGTAAAGCTTTCTTT.

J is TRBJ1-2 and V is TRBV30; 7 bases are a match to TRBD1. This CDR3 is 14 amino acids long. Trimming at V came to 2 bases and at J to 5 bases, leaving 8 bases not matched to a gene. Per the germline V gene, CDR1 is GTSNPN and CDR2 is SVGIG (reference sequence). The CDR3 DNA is TGTGCCTGGAGTAAGGGGACAGCTTCATATGGCTACACCTTC. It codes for CAWSKGTASYGYTF. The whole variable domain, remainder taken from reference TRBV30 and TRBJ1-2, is SQTIHQWPATLVQPVGSPLSLECTVEGTSNPNLYWYRQAAGRGLQLLFYSVGIGQISSEVPQNLSASRPQDRQFILSSKKLLLSDSGFYLCAWSKGTASYGYTFGSGTRLTVV.

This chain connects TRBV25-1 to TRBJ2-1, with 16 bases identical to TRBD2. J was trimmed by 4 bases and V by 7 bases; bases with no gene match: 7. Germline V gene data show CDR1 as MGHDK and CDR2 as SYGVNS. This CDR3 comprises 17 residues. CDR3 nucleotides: TGTGCCAGCACCCCCGGGACTAGCGGGGGGGCGTACAATGAGCAGTTCTTC. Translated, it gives CASTPGTSGGAYNEQFF.

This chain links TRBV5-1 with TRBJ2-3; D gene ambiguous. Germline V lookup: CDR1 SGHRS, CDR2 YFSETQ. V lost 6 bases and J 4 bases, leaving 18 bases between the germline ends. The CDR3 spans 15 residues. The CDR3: CASKWAQPEADTQYF. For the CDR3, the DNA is TGCGCCAGCAAATGGGCCCAACCTGAGGCAGATACGCAGTATTTT. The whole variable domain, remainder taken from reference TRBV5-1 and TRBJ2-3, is KAGVTQTPRYLIKTRGQQVTLSCSPISGHRSVSWYQQTPGQGLQFLFEYFSETQRNKGNFPGRFSGRQFSNSRSEMNVSTLELGDSALYLCASKWAQPEADTQYFGPGTRLTVL.

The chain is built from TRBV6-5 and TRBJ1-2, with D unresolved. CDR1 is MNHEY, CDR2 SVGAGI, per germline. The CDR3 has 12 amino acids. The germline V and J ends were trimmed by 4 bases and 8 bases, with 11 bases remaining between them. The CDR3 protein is CASSFGRGGYTF. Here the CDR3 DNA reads TGTGCCAGCAGTTTCGGACGGGGAGGCTACACCTTC.

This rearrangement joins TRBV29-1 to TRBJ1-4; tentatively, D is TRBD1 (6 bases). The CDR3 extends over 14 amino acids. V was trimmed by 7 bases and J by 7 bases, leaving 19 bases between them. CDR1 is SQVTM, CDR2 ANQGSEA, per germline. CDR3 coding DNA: TGCAGCGCCCGGCGACAGGCTGGGGGTGAAAAACTGTTTTTT. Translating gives CSARRQAGGEKLFF.

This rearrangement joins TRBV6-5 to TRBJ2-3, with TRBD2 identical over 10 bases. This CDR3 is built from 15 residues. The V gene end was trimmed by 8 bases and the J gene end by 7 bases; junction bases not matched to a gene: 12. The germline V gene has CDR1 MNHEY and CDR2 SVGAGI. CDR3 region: CASASSPSGGNTQYF. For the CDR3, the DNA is TGTGCCAGCGCGTCTTCGCCTAGCGGGGGAAATACGCAGTATTTT.

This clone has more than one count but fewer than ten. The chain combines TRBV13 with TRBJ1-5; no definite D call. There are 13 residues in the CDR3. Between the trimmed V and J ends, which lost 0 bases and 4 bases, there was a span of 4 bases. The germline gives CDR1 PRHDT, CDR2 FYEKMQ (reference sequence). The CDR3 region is CASSLGKNQPQHF. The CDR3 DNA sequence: TGTGCCAGCAGCTTAGGTAAAAATCAGCCCCAGCATTTT.

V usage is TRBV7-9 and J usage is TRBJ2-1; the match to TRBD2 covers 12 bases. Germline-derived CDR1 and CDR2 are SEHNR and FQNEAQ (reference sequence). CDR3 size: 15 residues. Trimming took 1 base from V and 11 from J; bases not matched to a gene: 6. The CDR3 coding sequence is TGTGCCAGCAGCTTAGACCTAGCGGGGGGGCCTAAGCAGTTCTTC. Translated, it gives CASSLDLAGGPKQFF.

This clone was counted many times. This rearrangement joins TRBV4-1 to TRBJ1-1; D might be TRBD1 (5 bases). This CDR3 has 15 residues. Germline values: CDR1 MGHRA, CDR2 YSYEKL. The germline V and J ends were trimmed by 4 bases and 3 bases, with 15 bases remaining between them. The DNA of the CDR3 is TGCGCCAGCAGCCCTGGACACGGGGGATACACTGAAGCTTTCTTT. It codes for CASSPGHGGYTEAFF.

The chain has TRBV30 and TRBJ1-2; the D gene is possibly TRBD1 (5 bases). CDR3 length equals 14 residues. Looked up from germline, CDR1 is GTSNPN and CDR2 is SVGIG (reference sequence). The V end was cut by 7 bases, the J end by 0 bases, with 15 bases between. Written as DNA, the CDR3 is TGTGCCTCGTCAGACAGACTAGCTAACTATGGCTACACCTTC. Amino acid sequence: CASSDRLANYGYTF.

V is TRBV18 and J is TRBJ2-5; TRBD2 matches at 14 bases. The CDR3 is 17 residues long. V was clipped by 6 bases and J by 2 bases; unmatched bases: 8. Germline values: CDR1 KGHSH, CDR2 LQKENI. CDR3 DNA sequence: TGTGCCAGCTCCCGACTAGCGGGAGGGCCGGGGCAAGAGACCCAGTACTTC. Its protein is CASSRLAGGPGQETQYF.

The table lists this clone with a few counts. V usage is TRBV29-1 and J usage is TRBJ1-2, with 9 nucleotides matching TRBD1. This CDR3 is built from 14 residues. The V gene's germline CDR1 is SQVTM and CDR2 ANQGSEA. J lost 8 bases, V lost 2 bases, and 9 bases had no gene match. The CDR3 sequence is CSVERVGTGNGYTF. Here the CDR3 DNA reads TGCAGCGTTGAAAGAGTGGGGACAGGGAACGGCTACACCTTC. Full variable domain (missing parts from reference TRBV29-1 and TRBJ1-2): SAVISQKPSRDICQRGTSLTIQCQVDSQVTMMFWYRQQPGQSLTLIATANQGSEATYESGFVIDKFPISRPNLTFSTLTVSNMSPEDSSIYLCSVERVGTGNGYTFGSGTRLTVV.

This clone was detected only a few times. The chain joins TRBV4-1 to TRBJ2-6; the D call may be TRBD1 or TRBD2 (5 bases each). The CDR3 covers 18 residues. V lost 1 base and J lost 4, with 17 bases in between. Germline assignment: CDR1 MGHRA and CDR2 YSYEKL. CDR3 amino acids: CASSQGMTRGLGANVLTF. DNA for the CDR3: TGCGCCAGCAGCCAAGGAATGACGAGGGGCCTAGGGGCCAACGTCCTGACTTTC.

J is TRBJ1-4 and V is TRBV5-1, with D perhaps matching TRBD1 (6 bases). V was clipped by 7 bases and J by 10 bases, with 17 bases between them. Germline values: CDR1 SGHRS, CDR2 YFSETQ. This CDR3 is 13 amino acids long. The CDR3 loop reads CASHPGTFGKLFF. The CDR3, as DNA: TGCGCCAGCCACCCGGGGACATTCGGAAAACTGTTTTTT.

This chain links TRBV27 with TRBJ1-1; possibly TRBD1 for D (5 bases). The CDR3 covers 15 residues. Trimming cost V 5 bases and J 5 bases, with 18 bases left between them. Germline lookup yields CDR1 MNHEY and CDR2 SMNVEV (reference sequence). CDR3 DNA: TGTGCCAGCAGTAACGTAGCCATCTCAGGGACTGAAGCTTTCTTT. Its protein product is CASSNVAISGTEAFF.

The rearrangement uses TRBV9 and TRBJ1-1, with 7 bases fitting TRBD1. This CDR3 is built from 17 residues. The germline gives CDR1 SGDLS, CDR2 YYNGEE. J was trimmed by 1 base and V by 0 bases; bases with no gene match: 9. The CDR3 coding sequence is TGTGCCAGCAGCGTAGGTATGGCAGGGGGAGCGAACACTGAAGCTTTCTTT. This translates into CASSVGMAGGANTEAFF.

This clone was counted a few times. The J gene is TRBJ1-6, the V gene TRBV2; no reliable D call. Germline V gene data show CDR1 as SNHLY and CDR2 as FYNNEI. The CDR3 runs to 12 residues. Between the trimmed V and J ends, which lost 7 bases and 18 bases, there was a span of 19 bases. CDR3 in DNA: TGTGCCAGCACCCATGATACGGGCTTCCCCCACTTT. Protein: CASTHDTGFPHF.

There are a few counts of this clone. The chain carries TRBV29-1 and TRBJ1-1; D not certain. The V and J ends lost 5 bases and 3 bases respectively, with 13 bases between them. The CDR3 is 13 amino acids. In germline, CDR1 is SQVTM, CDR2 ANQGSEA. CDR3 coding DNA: TGCAGCGTTTCCCGGGTCTTGGACACTGAAGCTTTCTTT. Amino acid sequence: CSVSRVLDTEAFF.

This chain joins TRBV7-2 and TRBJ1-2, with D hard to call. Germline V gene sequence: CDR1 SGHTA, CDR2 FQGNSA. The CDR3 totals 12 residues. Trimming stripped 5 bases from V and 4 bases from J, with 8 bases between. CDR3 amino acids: CASSPAGYGYTF. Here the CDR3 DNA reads TGTGCCAGCAGCCCGGCGGGCTATGGCTACACCTTC.